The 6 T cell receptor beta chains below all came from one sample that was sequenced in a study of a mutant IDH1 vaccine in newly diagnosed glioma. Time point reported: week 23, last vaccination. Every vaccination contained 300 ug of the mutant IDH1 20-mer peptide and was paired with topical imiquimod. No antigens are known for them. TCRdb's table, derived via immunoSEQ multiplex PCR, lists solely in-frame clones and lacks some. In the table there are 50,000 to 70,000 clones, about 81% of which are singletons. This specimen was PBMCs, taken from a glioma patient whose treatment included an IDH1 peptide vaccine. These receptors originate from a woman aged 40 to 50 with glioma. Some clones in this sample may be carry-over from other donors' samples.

For the CDR3, the DNA is TGTGCCTGGGCTGGCTCCTCCTACGAGCAGTACTTC. Translating gives CAWAGSSYEQYF. The chain links TRBV30 to TRBJ2-7; no reliable D call. CDR3 length equals 12 residues. The V gene's germline CDR1 is GTSNPN and CDR2 SVGIG (reference sequence). Trimming left V 5 bases short and J 0 bases short, with 8 bases between.

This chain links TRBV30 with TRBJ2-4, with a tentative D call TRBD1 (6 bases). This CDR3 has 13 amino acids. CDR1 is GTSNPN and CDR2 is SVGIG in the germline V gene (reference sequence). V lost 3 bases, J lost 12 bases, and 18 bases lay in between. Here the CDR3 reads CAWSPLQSGAQYF. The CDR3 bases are TGTGCCTGGAGCCCACTCCAGTCAGGGGCTCAGTACTTC. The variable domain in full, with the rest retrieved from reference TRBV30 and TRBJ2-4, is SQTIHQWPATLVQPVGSPLSLECTVEGTSNPNLYWYRQAAGRGLQLLFYSVGIGQISSEVPQNLSASRPQDRQFILSSKKLLLSDSGFYLCAWSPLQSGAQYFGAGTRLSVL.

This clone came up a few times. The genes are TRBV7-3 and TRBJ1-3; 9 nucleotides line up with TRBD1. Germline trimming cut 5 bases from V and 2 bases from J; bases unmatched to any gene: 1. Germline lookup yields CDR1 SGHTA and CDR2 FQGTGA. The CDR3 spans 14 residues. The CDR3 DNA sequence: TGTGCCAGCAGCCGGACAGGGGCTGGAAACACCATATATTTT. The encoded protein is CASSRTGAGNTIYF. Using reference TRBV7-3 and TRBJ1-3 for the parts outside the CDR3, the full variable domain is GAGVSQTPSNKVTEKGKYVELRCDPISGHTALYWYRQSLGQGPEFLIYFQGTGAADDSGLPNDRFFAVRPEGSVSTLKIQRTERGDSAVYLCASSRTGAGNTIYFGEGSWLTVV.

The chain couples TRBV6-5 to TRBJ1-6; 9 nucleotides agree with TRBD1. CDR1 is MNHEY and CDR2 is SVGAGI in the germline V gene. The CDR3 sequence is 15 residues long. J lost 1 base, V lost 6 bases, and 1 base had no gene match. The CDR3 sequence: CASRDRGSYNSPLHF. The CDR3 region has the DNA TGTGCCAGCAGAGACAGGGGGTCCTATAATTCACCCCTCCACTTT.

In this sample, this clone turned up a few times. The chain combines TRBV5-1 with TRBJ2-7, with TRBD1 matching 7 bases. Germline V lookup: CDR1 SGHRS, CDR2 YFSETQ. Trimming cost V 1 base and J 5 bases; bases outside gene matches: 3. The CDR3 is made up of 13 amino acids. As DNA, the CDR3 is TGCGCCAGCAGCTTGACAGGGGTTGACGAGCAGTACTTC. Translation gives CASSLTGVDEQYF.

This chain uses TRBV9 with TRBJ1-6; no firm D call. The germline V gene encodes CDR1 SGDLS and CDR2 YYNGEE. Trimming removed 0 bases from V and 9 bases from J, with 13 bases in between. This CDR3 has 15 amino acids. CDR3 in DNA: TGTGCCAGCAGCGTAGCCATGGATTTGGGTTCACCCCTCCACTTT. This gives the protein CASSVAMDLGSPLHF.